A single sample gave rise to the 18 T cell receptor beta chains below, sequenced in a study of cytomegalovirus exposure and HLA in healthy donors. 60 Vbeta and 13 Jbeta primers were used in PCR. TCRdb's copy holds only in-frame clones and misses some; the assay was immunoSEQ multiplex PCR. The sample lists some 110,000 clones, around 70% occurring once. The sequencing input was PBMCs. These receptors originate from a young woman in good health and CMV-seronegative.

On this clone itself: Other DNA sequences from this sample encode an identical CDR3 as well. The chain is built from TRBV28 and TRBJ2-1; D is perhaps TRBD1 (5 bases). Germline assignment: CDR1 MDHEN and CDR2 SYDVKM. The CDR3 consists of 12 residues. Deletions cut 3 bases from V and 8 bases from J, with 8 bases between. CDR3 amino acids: CASSLLGDEQFF. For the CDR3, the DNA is TGTGCCAGCAGTTTGTTAGGGGATGAGCAGTTCTTC.

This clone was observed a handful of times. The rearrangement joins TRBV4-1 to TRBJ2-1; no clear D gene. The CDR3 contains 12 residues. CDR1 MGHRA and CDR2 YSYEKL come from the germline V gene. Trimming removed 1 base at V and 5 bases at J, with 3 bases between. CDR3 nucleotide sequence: TGCGCCAGCAGCCAAGGAGACAATGAGCAGTTCTTC. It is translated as CASSQGDNEQFF.

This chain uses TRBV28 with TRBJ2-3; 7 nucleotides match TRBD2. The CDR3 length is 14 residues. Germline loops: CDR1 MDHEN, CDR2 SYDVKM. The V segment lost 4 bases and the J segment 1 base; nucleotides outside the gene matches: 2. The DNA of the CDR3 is TGTGCCAGCAGTTGGGGGGGTGGCACAGATACGCAGTATTTT. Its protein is CASSWGGGTDTQYF.

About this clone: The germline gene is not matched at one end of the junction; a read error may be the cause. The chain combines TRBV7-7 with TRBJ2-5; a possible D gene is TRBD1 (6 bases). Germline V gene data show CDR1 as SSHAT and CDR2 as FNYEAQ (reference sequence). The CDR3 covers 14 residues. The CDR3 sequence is CASSPGAVQETQYF. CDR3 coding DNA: TGTGCTAGCAGCCCAGGGGCAGTTCAAGAGACCCAGTACTTC.

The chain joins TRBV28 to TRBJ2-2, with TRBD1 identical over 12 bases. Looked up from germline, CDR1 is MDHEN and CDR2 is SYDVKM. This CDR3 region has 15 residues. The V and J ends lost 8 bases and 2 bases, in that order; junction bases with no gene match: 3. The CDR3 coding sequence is TGTGCCAGCGAGGGACAGGGGGCTAACACCGGGGAGCTGTTTTTT. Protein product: CASEGQGANTGELFF.

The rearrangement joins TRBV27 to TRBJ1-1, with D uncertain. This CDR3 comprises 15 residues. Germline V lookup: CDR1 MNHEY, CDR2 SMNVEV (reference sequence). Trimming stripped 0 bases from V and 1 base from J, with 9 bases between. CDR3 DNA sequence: TGTGCCAGCAGTTTATCGGCGGGGTCGAACACTGAAGCTTTCTTT. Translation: CASSLSAGSNTEAFF.

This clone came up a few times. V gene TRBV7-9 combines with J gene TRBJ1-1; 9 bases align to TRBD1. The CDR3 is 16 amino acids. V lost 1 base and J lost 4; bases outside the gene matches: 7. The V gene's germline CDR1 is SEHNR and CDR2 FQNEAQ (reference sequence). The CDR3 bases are TGTGCCAGCAGCTTAGGACAGGGGGAAGTAGGCACTGAAGCTTTCTTT. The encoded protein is CASSLGQGEVGTEAFF. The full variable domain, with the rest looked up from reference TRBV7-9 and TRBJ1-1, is DTGVSQNPRHKITKRGQNVTFRCDPISEHNRLYWYRQTLGQGPEFLTYFQNEAQLEKSRLLSDRFSAERPKGSFSTLEIQRTEQGDSAMYLCASSLGQGEVGTEAFFGQGTRLTVV.

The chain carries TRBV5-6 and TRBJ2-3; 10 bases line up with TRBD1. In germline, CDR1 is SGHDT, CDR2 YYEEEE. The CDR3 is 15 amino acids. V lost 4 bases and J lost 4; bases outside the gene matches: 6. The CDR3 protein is CASSPGTGEADTQYF. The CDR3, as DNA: TGTGCCAGCAGCCCAGGGACAGGGGAAGCAGATACGCAGTATTTT.

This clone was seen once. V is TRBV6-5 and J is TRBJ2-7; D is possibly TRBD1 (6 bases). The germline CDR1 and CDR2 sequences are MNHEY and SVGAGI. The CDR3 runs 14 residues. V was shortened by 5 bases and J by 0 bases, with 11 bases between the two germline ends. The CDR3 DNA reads TGTGCCAGCAGTCAGACAGGAAGCTCCTACGAGCAGTACTTC. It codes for CASSQTGSSYEQYF.

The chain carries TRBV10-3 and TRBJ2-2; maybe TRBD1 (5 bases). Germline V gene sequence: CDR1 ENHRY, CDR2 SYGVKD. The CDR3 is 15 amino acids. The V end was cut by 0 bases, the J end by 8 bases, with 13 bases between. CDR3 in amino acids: CAISESGQYRGELFF. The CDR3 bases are TGTGCCATCAGTGAGTCAGGCCAGTACAGGGGGGAGCTGTTTTTT.

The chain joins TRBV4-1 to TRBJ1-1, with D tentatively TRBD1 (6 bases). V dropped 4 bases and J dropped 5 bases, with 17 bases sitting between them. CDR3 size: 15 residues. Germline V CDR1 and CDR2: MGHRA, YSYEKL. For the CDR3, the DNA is TGCGCCAGCAGCCCCAGGGCGGGGGGCAAGACTGAAGCTTTCTTT. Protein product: CASSPRAGGKTEAFF.

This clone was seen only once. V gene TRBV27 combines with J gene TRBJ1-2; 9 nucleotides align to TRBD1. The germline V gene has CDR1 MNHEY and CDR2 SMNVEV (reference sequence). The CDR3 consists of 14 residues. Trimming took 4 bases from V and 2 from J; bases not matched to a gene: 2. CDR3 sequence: CASSYGQGNYGYTF. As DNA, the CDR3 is TGTGCCAGCAGTTACGGACAGGGGAACTATGGCTACACCTTC.

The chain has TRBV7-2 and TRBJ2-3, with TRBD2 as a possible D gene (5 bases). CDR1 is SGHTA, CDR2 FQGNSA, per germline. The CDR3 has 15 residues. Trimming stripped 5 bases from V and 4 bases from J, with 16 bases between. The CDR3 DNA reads TGTGCCAGCAGCCCCCTAACCTTCGGGGCAGATACGCAGTATTTT. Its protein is CASSPLTFGADTQYF.

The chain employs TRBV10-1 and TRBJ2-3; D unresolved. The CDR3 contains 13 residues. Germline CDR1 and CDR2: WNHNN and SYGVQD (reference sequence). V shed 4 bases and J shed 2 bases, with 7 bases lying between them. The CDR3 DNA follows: TGCGCCAGCAGTGTTGGAGCCACAGATACGCAGTATTTT. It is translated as CASSVGATDTQYF.

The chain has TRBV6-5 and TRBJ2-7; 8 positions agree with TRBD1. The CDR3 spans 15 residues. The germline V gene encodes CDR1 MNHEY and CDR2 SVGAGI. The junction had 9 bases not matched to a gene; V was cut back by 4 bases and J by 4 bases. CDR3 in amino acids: CASSSPGQAVYEQYF. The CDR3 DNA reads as TGTGCCAGCAGTTCTCCGGGACAGGCTGTTTACGAGCAGTACTTC.

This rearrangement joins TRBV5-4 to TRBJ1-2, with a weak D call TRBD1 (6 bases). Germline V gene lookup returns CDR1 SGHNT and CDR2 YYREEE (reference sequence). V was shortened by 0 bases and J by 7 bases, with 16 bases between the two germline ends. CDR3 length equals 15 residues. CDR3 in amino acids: CASSLGQGMMGGYTF. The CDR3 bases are TGTGCCAGCAGCTTGGGGCAGGGGATGATGGGTGGCTACACCTTC.

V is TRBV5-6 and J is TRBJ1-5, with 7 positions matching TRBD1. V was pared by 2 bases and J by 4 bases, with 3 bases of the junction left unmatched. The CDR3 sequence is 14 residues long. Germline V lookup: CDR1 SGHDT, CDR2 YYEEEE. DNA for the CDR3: TGTGCCAGCAGCTTCGGGACAGCTAATCAGCCCCAGCATTTT. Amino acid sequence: CASSFGTANQPQHF.

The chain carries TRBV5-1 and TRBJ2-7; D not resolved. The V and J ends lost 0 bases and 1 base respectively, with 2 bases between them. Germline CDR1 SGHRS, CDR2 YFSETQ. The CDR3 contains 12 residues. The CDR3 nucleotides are TGCGCCAGCAGCTTGGTATCCTACGAGCAGTACTTC. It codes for CASSLVSYEQYF.